The 3 T cell receptor beta chains in this list originate from one sample, sequenced in a study of blood T cell repertoires in COVID-19. Measured with immunoSEQ multiplex PCR; TCRdb has only the in-frame clones, and not every one. The sample consists of under 400,000 clones, roughly 90% of them appearing once. The source material was peripheral blood. These receptors were taken from a woman aged 55 to 70 with COVID-19, enrolled during active disease.

This clone showed up just a few times. The chain has TRBV27 and TRBJ2-7; 8 positions match TRBD2. The length of the CDR3 is 14 residues. Germline CDR1 is MNHEY and CDR2 is SMNVEV (reference sequence). The V segment lost 5 bases and the J segment 2 bases; nucleotides outside the gene matches: 5. The CDR3 sequence: CASSRAGGPYEQYF. CDR3 bases: TGTGCCAGCAGTCGGGCGGGGGGTCCCTACGAGCAGTACTTC.

The chain employs TRBV19 and TRBJ1-5; D is possibly TRBD1 (5 bases). Germline V CDR1 and CDR2: LNHDA, SQIVND (reference sequence). CDR3 size: 15 residues. This CDR3 is CATTGHTGGNQPQHF. For the CDR3, the DNA is TGTGCTACAACTGGACATACTGGAGGGAATCAGCCCCAGCATTTT. Drawing the rest from reference TRBV19 and TRBJ1-5, the complete variable domain is DGGITQSPKYLFRKEGQNVTLSCEQNLNHDAMYWYRQDPGQGLRLIYYSQIVNDFQKGDIAEGYSVSREKKESFPLTVTSAQKNPTAFYLCATTGHTGGNQPQHFGDGTRLSIL.

The chain is built from TRBV30 and TRBJ1-3; no reliable D call. The CDR3 covers 13 residues. In germline, CDR1 is GTSNPN, CDR2 SVGIG (reference sequence). V was cut by 4 bases and J by 0 bases, with 7 bases left in between. The CDR3 is CAWTRSSGNTIYF. In DNA, the CDR3 is TGTGCCTGGACTCGGAGCTCTGGAAACACCATATATTTT. Looking up the rest from reference TRBV30 and TRBJ1-3 gives the full variable domain: SQTIHQWPATLVQPVGSPLSLECTVEGTSNPNLYWYRQAAGRGLQLLFYSVGIGQISSEVPQNLSASRPQDRQFILSSKKLLLSDSGFYLCAWTRSSGNTIYFGEGSWLTVV.